These 21 T cell receptor beta chains share one sample of origin, sequenced in a study of T cell changes during pregnancy in multiple sclerosis. Clones were read by immunoSEQ multiplex PCR, and TCRdb kept only the in-frame ones, dropping some. The sample lists some 71,000 clones, approximately 91% occurring once. The material sequenced was peripheral blood, taken in the third trimester of pregnancy. The receptors were gathered from a female donor with multiple sclerosis, enrolled in a pregnancy study.

This chain connects TRBV18 to TRBJ2-5; 7 bases are a match to TRBD2. The germline V gene has CDR1 KGHSH and CDR2 LQKENI. CDR3 length: 14 amino acids. Germline trimming cut 2 bases from V and 2 bases from J; bases unmatched to any gene: 2. CDR3 coding DNA: TGTGCCAGCTCACCAGGGGGGGGTCAAGAGACCCAGTACTTC. Amino acid sequence: CASSPGGGQETQYF.

The rearrangement joins TRBV29-1 to TRBJ2-7; 11 positions agree with TRBD1. The V and J ends lost 4 bases and 6 bases, in that order; junction bases with no gene match: 5. Per the germline V gene, CDR1 is SQVTM and CDR2 is ANQGSEA. This CDR3 region has 13 residues. CDR3 in amino acids: CSVVRTGGAEQYF. The CDR3 DNA reads as TGCAGCGTTGTAAGGACAGGGGGCGCCGAGCAGTACTTC.

The chain has TRBV6-5 and TRBJ2-3; D is ambiguous. Per germline, CDR1 MNHEY and CDR2 SVGAGI. Between the trimmed V and J ends, which lost 5 bases and 2 bases, there was a span of 11 bases. The CDR3 length is 14 residues. CDR3 nucleotides: TGTGCCAGCAGTGTTAACAGTTACACAGATACGCAGTATTTT. This codes for CASSVNSYTDTQYF.

The gene calls are TRBV11-2 and TRBJ2-7, with 7 bases fitting TRBD1. Unmatched junction bases numbered 1, after V lost 5 bases and J lost 3 bases. Germline assignment: CDR1 SGHAT and CDR2 FQNNGV. This CDR3 contains 12 residues. CDR3 protein: CASSRDSYEQYF. The CDR3 nucleotides are TGTGCCAGCAGCCGGGACAGCTACGAGCAGTACTTC.

This clone was seen a handful of times. The gene calls are TRBV13 and TRBJ2-7, with a tentative D call TRBD1 (5 bases). CDR1 and CDR2 (germline): PRHDT, FYEKMQ (reference sequence). V was cut by 1 base and J by 0 bases, with 7 bases left in between. The length of the CDR3 is 14 residues. CDR3 DNA sequence: TGTGCCAGCAGCTTAGTCAGGGTCTCCTACGAGCAGTACTTC. It translates to CASSLVRVSYEQYF.

The CDR3 DNA reads as TGTGCCAGTAGTATTGACGGGTATAACTATGGCTACACCTTC. Encoded protein: CASSIDGYNYGYTF. The rearrangement links TRBV19 to TRBJ1-2; D gene ambiguous. Trimming removed 3 bases from V and 1 base from J, with 9 bases in between. The CDR3 has 14 residues. Germline CDR1 is LNHDA and CDR2 is SQIVND (reference sequence).

This chain's CDR3 is CASSFSFGRPPDTEAFF. CDR3 coding DNA: TGCGCCAGCAGCTTCAGTTTTGGGAGGCCTCCGGACACTGAAGCTTTCTTT. The V call is TRBV5-1, the J call TRBJ1-1; D unclear. Germline CDR1 reads SGHRS; CDR2 reads YFSETQ. With 2 bases removed from V and 3 bases from J, the gap between germline ends came to 20 bases. CDR3 length: 17 amino acids.

The chain recombines TRBV19 with TRBJ1-5; no clear D gene. V was clipped by 6 bases and J by 3 bases, with 9 bases between them. CDR3 size: 13 residues. CDR1 LNHDA and CDR2 SQIVND come from the germline V gene (reference sequence). The CDR3: CASSAHFNQPQHF. The CDR3 nucleotides read TGTGCCAGTAGCGCGCACTTCAATCAGCCCCAGCATTTT.

The CDR3 is CASSLDGAPSYEQYF. CDR3 DNA sequence: TGCGCCAGCAGCTTGGACGGTGCCCCCTCCTACGAGCAGTACTTC. This sequence joins TRBV5-1 and TRBJ2-7; D is unclear. From germline, CDR1 is SGHRS and CDR2 YFSETQ. With 0 bases removed from V and 0 bases from J, the gap between germline ends came to 10 bases. This CDR3 has 15 residues.

V usage is TRBV4-1 and J usage is TRBJ1-1, with TRBD1 identical over 8 bases. Germline V gives CDR1 MGHRA, CDR2 YSYEKL. V lost 2 bases to trimming and J lost 1 base; unmatched junction nucleotides: 3. This CDR3 is 15 amino acids long. For the CDR3, the DNA is TGCGCCAGCAGCCAATCGGGGACAGGGAACACTGAAGCTTTCTTT. Protein: CASSQSGTGNTEAFF.

The chain uses TRBV7-3 and TRBJ2-1; possible D gene TRBD1, 5 bases. The germline gives CDR1 SGHTA, CDR2 FQGTGA. The CDR3 totals 14 residues. Trimming stripped 5 bases from V and 0 bases from J, with 8 bases between. DNA of the CDR3: TGTGCCAGCAGCAAACAGGACTCCTACAATGAGCAGTTCTTC. Translation: CASSKQDSYNEQFF.

The V gene is TRBV2, the J gene TRBJ1-2; tentatively, D is TRBD1 (6 bases). Germline-derived CDR1 and CDR2 are SNHLY and FYNNEI. The CDR3 contains 10 residues. V gave up 6 bases and J gave up 10 bases, with 9 bases separating them. CDR3: CASSPGDYTF. CDR3 DNA sequence: TGTGCCAGCAGCCCAGGGGACTACACCTTC. Supplemented by reference TRBV2 and TRBJ1-2, the full variable domain reads EPEVTQTPSHQVTQMGQEVILRCVPISNHLYFYWYRQILGQKVEFLVSFYNNEISEKSEIFDDQFSVERPDGSNFTLKIRSTKLEDSAMYFCASSPGDYTFGSGTRLTVV.

The chain combines TRBV5-1 with TRBJ2-3, with TRBD2 identical over 8 bases. Per germline, CDR1 SGHRS and CDR2 YFSETQ. The V gene end was trimmed by 6 bases and the J gene end by 1 base; junction bases not matched to a gene: 7. This CDR3 has 15 residues. The CDR3 loop is CASTPPGGGTDTQYF. CDR3 sequence (DNA): TGCGCCAGCACGCCTCCCGGGGGGGGCACAGATACGCAGTATTTT.

This rearrangement joins TRBV9 to TRBJ1-2; D remains unclear. V was clipped by 4 bases and J by 7 bases, with 17 bases between them. This CDR3 has 14 residues. Germline-derived CDR1 and CDR2 are SGDLS and YYNGEE. DNA of the CDR3: TGTGCCAGCAGCCCCCGGGGAGGGAGAGCTGGCTACACCTTC. It encodes CASSPRGGRAGYTF. Based on the CDR3 plus reference TRBV9 and TRBJ1-2, the full variable domain is DSGVTQTPKHLITATGQRVTLRCSPRSGDLSVYWYQQSLDQGLQFLIQYYNGEERAKGNILERFSAQQFPDLHSELNLSSLELGDSALYFCASSPRGGRAGYTFGSGTRLTVV.

The chain links TRBV7-9 to TRBJ2-7, with 11 bases lining up with TRBD2. CDR3 size: 16 residues. The V gene end was trimmed by 2 bases and the J gene end by 2 bases; junction bases not matched to a gene: 5. The germline V gene has CDR1 SEHNR and CDR2 FQNEAQ (reference sequence). CDR3 DNA sequence: TGTGCCAGCAGCTTACTAGCGGGGGGCCCTACCTACGAGCAGTACTTC. Its protein product is CASSLLAGGPTYEQYF.

Here the CDR3 reads CASRPSVTRSHTYGYTF. CDR3 in DNA: TGTGCCAGCAGACCTTCGGTTACGAGGAGCCATACCTATGGCTACACCTTC. The V gene is TRBV7-9, the J gene TRBJ1-2, with no clear D. The length of the CDR3 is 17 residues. V lost 6 bases and J 4 bases, leaving 24 bases between the germline ends. CDR1 and CDR2 (germline): SEHNR, FQNEAQ (reference sequence).

The rearrangement uses TRBV6-6 and TRBJ1-2; no reliable D call. The V gene lost 5 bases and the J gene lost 0 bases, with 4 bases spanning the gap. CDR3 length: 12 amino acids. Per the germline V gene, CDR1 is MNHNY and CDR2 is SVGAGI (reference sequence). The CDR3 sequence is CASSLANYGYTF. CDR3 DNA: TGTGCCAGCAGTCTCGCTAACTATGGCTACACCTTC.

This clone was seen once. The chain recombines TRBV7-9 with TRBJ2-3; possible D gene TRBD2, 7 bases. CDR3 size: 14 residues. V shed 5 bases and J shed 6 bases, with 15 bases lying between them. Germline loops: CDR1 SEHNR, CDR2 FQNEAQ (reference sequence). The CDR3 DNA is TGTGCCAGCAGCCCCCGAGGGGGGGATGATACGCAGTATTTT. Translation: CASSPRGGDDTQYF.

The V call is TRBV5-1, the J call TRBJ2-3; TRBD2 aligns across 7 bases. The germline V gene encodes CDR1 SGHRS and CDR2 YFSETQ. The V gene end was trimmed by 3 bases and the J gene end by 5 bases; junction bases not matched to a gene: 12. The CDR3 sequence is 16 residues long. In DNA, the CDR3 is TGCGCCAGCAGCTACGGTTGGGAGGGGATGGGAGATACGCAGTATTTT. Translating it yields CASSYGWEGMGDTQYF.

The gene calls are TRBV19 and TRBJ1-1; D is undetermined. V was cut by 5 bases and J by 1 base, with 11 bases left in between. This CDR3 comprises 14 residues. CDR1 and CDR2 (germline): LNHDA, SQIVND (reference sequence). The CDR3 DNA sequence: TGTGCCAGTAGTCGCGGGCTGTGGAACACTGAAGCTTTCTTT. Translating it yields CASSRGLWNTEAFF.

The chain couples TRBV2 to TRBJ2-7, with D tentatively TRBD1 (6 bases). CDR1 is SNHLY and CDR2 is FYNNEI in the germline V gene. There are 14 residues in the CDR3. V was clipped by 3 bases and J by 0 bases, with 9 bases between them. CDR3 coding DNA: TGTGCCAGCAGTGAGAGGGGGAACTCCTACGAGCAGTACTTC. Its translation is CASSERGNSYEQYF. The whole variable domain, remainder taken from reference TRBV2 and TRBJ2-7, is EPEVTQTPSHQVTQMGQEVILRCVPISNHLYFYWYRQILGQKVEFLVSFYNNEISEKSEIFDDQFSVERPDGSNFTLKIRSTKLEDSAMYFCASSERGNSYEQYFGPGTRLTVT.